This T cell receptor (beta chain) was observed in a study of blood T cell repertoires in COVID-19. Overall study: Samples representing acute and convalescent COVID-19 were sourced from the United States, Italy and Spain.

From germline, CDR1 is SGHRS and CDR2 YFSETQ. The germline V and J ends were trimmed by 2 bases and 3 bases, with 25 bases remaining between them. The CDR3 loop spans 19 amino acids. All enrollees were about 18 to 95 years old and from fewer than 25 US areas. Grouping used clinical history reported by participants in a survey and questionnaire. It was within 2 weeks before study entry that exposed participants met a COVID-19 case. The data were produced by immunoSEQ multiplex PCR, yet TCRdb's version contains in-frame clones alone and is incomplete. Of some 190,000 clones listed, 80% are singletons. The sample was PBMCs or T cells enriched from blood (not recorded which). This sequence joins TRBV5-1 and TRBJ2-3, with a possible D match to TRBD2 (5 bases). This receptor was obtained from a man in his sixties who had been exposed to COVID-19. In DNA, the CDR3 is TGCGCCAGCAGCTTCCCGTTCCCTTCAACCCTCCCGGGAACAGATACGCAGTATTTT. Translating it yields CASSFPFPSTLPGTDTQYF.